Listed here are 8 T cell receptor beta chains from one sample, sequenced in a study of T cell clonotyping in hematopoietic cell transplantation. Sample time point: recipient sample about 28 days before transplant, after cytoreduction. Some clones are missing from TCRdb's copy, which holds only in-frame ones; the method was immunoSEQ multiplex PCR. The repertoire holds about 41,000 clones, with around 85% as singletons. Specimen: peripheral blood mononuclear cells, collected before stem cell transplant. These receptors originate from a man in his sixties with acute myeloid leukemia. Some clones in this sample may be carry-over from other donors' samples.

This rearrangement joins TRBV27 to TRBJ2-7, with D tentatively TRBD2 (7 bases). V lost 5 bases and J 4 bases, leaving 12 bases between the germline ends. Germline values: CDR1 MNHEY, CDR2 SMNVEV (reference sequence). This CDR3 is built from 13 residues. The CDR3 sequence: CASSPGGEYEQYF. CDR3 DNA sequence: TGTGCCAGCAGTCCGGGGGGCGAGTACGAGCAGTACTTC.

V usage is TRBV6-5 and J usage is TRBJ2-3; 11 positions match TRBD2. After removal of 8 bases from V and 6 bases from J, the junction contained 7 bases not matched to a gene. This CDR3 spans 14 amino acids. Looked up from germline, CDR1 is MNHEY and CDR2 is SVGAGI. In nucleotides, the CDR3 is TGTGCCAGCCGAGGACTAGCGGGCAAGGATACGCAGTATTTT. This encodes CASRGLAGKDTQYF.

The chain links TRBV11-2 to TRBJ2-2, with a possible D match to TRBD1 (5 bases). V dropped 3 bases and J dropped 0 bases, with 14 bases sitting between them. Per the germline V gene, CDR1 is SGHAT and CDR2 is FQNNGV. The CDR3 has 17 amino acids. The CDR3 here is CASSFKLKDTNTGELFF. CDR3 coding DNA: TGTGCCAGCAGCTTCAAACTAAAGGACACGAACACCGGGGAGCTGTTTTTT.

This chain joins TRBV7-3 and TRBJ2-1, with 15 nucleotides matching TRBD2. Germline assignment: CDR1 SGHTA and CDR2 FQGTGA. This CDR3 is 14 amino acids long. The trim removed 4 bases at V and 13 bases at J, leaving 5 bases unmatched. The CDR3 DNA reads TGTGCCAGCAGCTCAGGGACTAGCGGGGGGCAACAGTTCTTC. This gives the protein CASSSGTSGGQQFF.

DNA of the CDR3: TGTGCCAGTAGCCGGGACACTAGGGTCGAGCAGTACTTC. It translates to CASSRDTRVEQYF. This chain uses TRBV19 with TRBJ2-7, with D possibly being TRBD1 (6 bases). Deletions cut 6 bases from V and 6 bases from J, with 15 bases between. Germline lookup yields CDR1 LNHDA and CDR2 SQIVND (reference sequence). This CDR3 comprises 13 residues.

The chain is built from TRBV6-5 and TRBJ1-1; 8 nucleotides line up with TRBD1. With 6 bases clipped from V and 5 bases from J, the junction kept 2 bases outside the gene matches. Germline V lookup: CDR1 MNHEY, CDR2 SVGAGI. The CDR3 loop spans 12 amino acids. The CDR3 coding sequence is TGTGCCAGCAGGGACAGGGATACTGAAGCTTTCTTT. Protein: CASRDRDTEAFF.

The chain employs TRBV7-3 and TRBJ2-7; the match to TRBD1 covers 7 bases. V lost 3 bases, J lost 5 bases, and 10 bases stayed unmatched. The germline V gene has CDR1 SGHTA and CDR2 FQGTGA. The CDR3 length is 15 residues. The chain's CDR3 is CASSLLTGKPHEQYF. The CDR3, as DNA: TGTGCCAGCAGCTTGCTGACAGGGAAACCCCACGAGCAGTACTTC.

J is TRBJ1-2 and V is TRBV5-1, with unresolved D. The CDR3 consists of 14 residues. The germline V and J ends were trimmed by 1 base and 8 bases, with 15 bases remaining between them. Germline V gene sequence: CDR1 SGHRS, CDR2 YFSETQ. The chain's CDR3 is CASSLSSGIRGYTF. In nucleotides, the CDR3 is TGCGCCAGCAGCTTGTCTTCCGGGATCCGAGGCTACACCTTC.